A selection of T cell receptor beta chains follows, all from one sample in a study of graft-versus-host responses after intestinal transplantation. Their antigens are not known. Data came from immunoSEQ multiplex PCR; TCRdb stores just in-frame clones and leaves some out. The sample yields around 50,000 clones, 84% seen once. The specimen was unstimulated CD4+ T cells sorted from spleen or lymph node cells, collected before transplant. Receptor source: a human donor who was the organ donor for an intestinal transplant. Both conserved end residues are part of each CDR3. The D gene is left open where the match is weak. A row's size may be missing; if present it is once, few, many or a size class.

>TRBJ1-6|TRBV7-8|-|-
CASSRRTAEGSSPLHF
TGTGCCAGCAGCCGCCGGACAGCGGAGGGCAGTTCACCCCTCCACTTT
>TRBJ1-6|TRBV11-3|-|-
CASSRMPGSPLHF
TGTGCCAGCAGCCGGATGCCGGGTTCACCCCTCCACTTT
>TRBJ2-7|TRBV2|once|TRBD2
CASSGLAGFYEQYF
TGTGCCAGCAGTGGACTAGCGGGATTTTACGAGCAGTACTTC
>TRBJ1-4|TRBV30|-|-
CAWSGGTAELFF
TGTGCCTGGAGTGGAGGGACGGCTGAACTGTTTTTT
>TRBJ2-7|TRBV6-1|-|-
CASISKRRSSYEQYF
TGTGCCAGCATAAGTAAGCGGAGGAGCTCCTACGAGCAGTACTTC
>TRBJ1-1|TRBV11-3|-|TRBD1
CASRGQGALLNTEAFF
TGTGCCAGCAGAGGGCAGGGGGCCCTCTTAAACACTGAAGCTTTCTTT
>TRBJ2-7|TRBV6-5|-|TRBD1
CASSDRGLSYEQYF
TGTGCCAGCAGTGACAGGGGCCTCTCCTACGAGCAGTACTTC
>TRBJ2-7|TRBV19|-|-
CASYSLTSYEQYF
TGTGCCAGTTACAGTCTTACGTCCTACGAGCAGTACTTC
>TRBJ2-5|TRBV30|-|-
CAWSGGSGETQYF
TGTGCCTGGAGTGGTGGGTCGGGCGAGACCCAGTACTTC
>TRBJ2-1|TRBV29-1|-|TRBD2
CSGTSGRGSYNEQFF
TGCAGCGGGACTAGCGGGAGGGGATCCTACAATGAGCAGTTCTTC
>TRBJ1-2|TRBV7-2|-|TRBD1
CASSPEGGQSYGYTF
TGTGCCAGCAGCCCTGAGGGGGGACAGAGCTATGGCTACACCTTC
>TRBJ2-7|TRBV5-1|-|-
CASSSQGYEQYF
TGCGCCAGCAGCTCGCAGGGCTACGAGCAGTACTTC
>TRBJ2-5|TRBV11-2|-|TRBD2
CASSLVGTSGETQYF
TGTGCCAGCAGCTTAGTAGGGACTAGTGGAGAGACCCAGTACTTC
>TRBJ2-7|TRBV7-2|-|TRBD1
CASSPRGGQGGYEQYF
TGTGCCAGCAGCCCGAGGGGGGGACAGGGAGGGTACGAGCAGTACTTC